This T cell receptor (beta chain) comes out of a study of cytomegalovirus exposure and HLA in healthy donors. On the study more broadly: Per a later analysis, the approximately 700 first-cohort and 120 or so validation repertoires shared one platform. General study results and limits: Cytomegalovirus-associated status was assigned to about 180 TCR beta chains.

With respect to this clone: Its antigen remains unidentified.

Per germline, CDR1 MGHRA and CDR2 YSYEKL. The CDR3 contains 14 residues. Trimming took off 1 base at V and 0 bases at J, with 6 bases between the two ends. Generated by immunoSEQ multiplex PCR, the TCRdb table keeps only in-frame clones and is missing some. In the table there are about 49,000 clones, about 90% of which are singletons. The V gene is TRBV4-1, the J gene TRBJ1-1; D ambiguous. The TCR was taken from a man between 18 and 29 years old in good health and CMV-seronegative. Sequenced input: PBMCs. DNA of the CDR3: TGCGCCAGCAGCCAAGCCAGTTTGAACACTGAAGCTTTCTTT. It encodes CASSQASLNTEAFF.